This TCR beta chain derives from a study of T cells after yellow fever vaccination (dated by TCRdb to about 2019). General notes on the study: The SMART-Seq v4 Ultra Low Input RNA kit was used to prepare libraries from fractions with low cell numbers. To follow T-cell clones before and after both primary and booster YFV17D yellow fever vaccination, bulk TCR alpha and beta repertoires underwent longitudinal sequencing. Two healthy male donors, one aged 18 to 30 and one aged 30 to 39 years, were included in the cohort. Blood was collected at multiple timepoints before and after primary and secondary immunization, and bulk PBMC replicates and cell subsets were isolated. What the work shows at the level of the full study, not this receptor alone: A small share of clonotypes occurred in both CD4 and CD8 compartments, likely arising from convergent recombination. Most clones expanded after primary vaccination (96% of CD4 and approximately 90% of CD8) were re-detected after the booster, suggesting that broad memory maintenance occurred. Computational filtering was required because FACS-sorted repertoires could contain abundant contaminating clonotypes from the bulk population. Compared with the primary T-cell response, the secondary T-cell response was weaker but faster, peaking on day 5 rather than day 15. Because only a couple of donors were included in the study, the extent to which the findings can be generalized is limited.

These reads were obtained on an Illumina NovaSeq 6000. Synthesis of TCR cDNA relied on 5'RACE template switching, a step that introduced a universal primer site along with unique molecular identifiers. Priming of cDNA synthesis was performed from both the TCR alpha and TCR beta constant segments. Library amplification involved two PCR steps, and the second step added sample barcodes and sequencing adapters. Sequencing of libraries was performed on Illumina HiSeq 2500 (2x100 bp) or NovaSeq (2x150 bp). Regarding the original processing steps: Demultiplexing of reads and collapsing into UMI consensus sequences were performed with MIGEC, and V(D)J alignment was carried out with MiXCR. Vaccine-responding clonotypes were defined with edgeR using replicate PBMC samples, requiring FDR below 0.01 and a log2 fold change above 5 up to day 15. Each bulk clonotype received a CD4 or CD8 identity based on whether the sequenced CD4 or CD8 repertoire contained that clonotype at higher abundance. The public reads were reanalyzed by TCRdb: fastp trimming at Q25, MiXCR alignment, in-frame beta chains only. Each CDR3 protein appears once, grouped with its most common genes and DNA. These V and J calls are TCRdb output, not the study's own analysis. Recorded for this sample are a few hundred thousand distinct CDR3 sequences; approximately 4% of them occurred a single time. Together, the top ten hold less than 20% of the sample.

This clonotype came up a few times. The antigen it recognizes is unknown. No much larger clonotype is one base removed from it; base qualities were not supplied. Trimming at the junction amounts to 0 bases on V and 5 bases on J, and the germline ends lie 13 bases apart. Its CDR3 holds 15 amino acids, cysteine through phenylalanine. Kept here is only the CDR3 DNA, which spans 45 bases and is read in frame from base 1. The germline V gene supplies CDR1 SGHDN and CDR2 FVKESK. This specimen's treatment or condition label, interpreted: live attenuated yellow fever vaccine strain. At each blood-draw timepoint, two biological replicates of bulk PBMCs were collected. A standard Ficoll-Paque protocol was used to isolate PBMCs from peripheral blood. RNA was extracted with TriZol from bulk PBMCs, CD4 and CD8 fractions, and dextramer-positive and dextramer-negative fractions.

The origin of this receptor is a man between 18 and 35 years old who received the YFV17D yellow fever vaccine. The chain links TRBV14 with TRBJ2-5, with TRBD2 perhaps the D gene, on 5 matching bases. Specimen: PBMCs, collected 15 days after the yellow fever booster vaccination. The DNA sequence reads TGTGCCAGCAGCCAAGAGGAGGAAGGGTCGGAGACCCAGTACTTC. This translates into CASSQEEEGSETQYF.